The source of this T cell receptor (beta chain) is a study of shared clonotypes between healthy human individuals. Whole-study results and caveats: Clonotype sharing across a few donors was observed for 4% to 5.5% of naive CD4 clonotypes.

Germline-derived CDR1 and CDR2 are SGHTA and FQGNSA. The CDR3 is made up of 15 amino acids. Germline trimming cut 5 bases from V and 5 bases from J; bases unmatched to any gene: 11. Each PCR replicate from the sorted subsets contained 150 to 250 ng DNA, which is about 30,000 T cell genomes. Sequenced by immunoSEQ multiplex PCR; TCRdb stores in-frame clones only, minus some. The data contain about a million clones, more than 75% of them singletons. Partitioning of CD4+ cells yielded a CD45RA+ naive subset and a CD45RA-negative memory subset. This clone appeared a few times. Its antigen remains unidentified.

This rearrangement joins TRBV7-2 to TRBJ1-2; 7 bases agree with TRBD1. What was sequenced was memory CD4+ T cells sorted from blood. The sample's subset: CD45RA-negative fraction. The TCR was taken from a young man in good health. In DNA, the CDR3 is TGTGCCAGCAGCCCAGCCCAGGGGGGACAGTATGGCTACACCTTC. This sequence encodes CASSPAQGGQYGYTF.